What follows describes a single TCR beta chain. Its target antigen remains unknown. No base quality information exists; no much larger clone differs at one position. The data were taken from a study of post-analysis software for immune sequencing data (dated by TCRdb to about 2015). The study in broad terms: The recorded disease courses included relapsing-remitting, secondary progressive and progressive-relapsing multiple sclerosis, and some patients had no subtype annotation. The patient repertoires were compared against around eleven previously published healthy control repertoires obtained from donors aged about 6 to 28 years. A subset of samples was prepared in parallel using single-end sample barcoding, then pooled and co-amplified after Illumina adapter ligation. Beyond this particular receptor, the publication reports: Compared with controls, multiple sclerosis patients had significantly lower normalized Chao1 diversity, a finding suggesting substantial peripheral T-cell clonal expansion. Direct clustering with F measure revealed strong co-clustering of samples prepared in the same batch, which led to a batch-effect correction. Patients showed significantly higher frequencies than controls for a handful of TRBV segments, among them TRBV5-6, TRBV5-1 and TRBV20-1. The control group was slightly older than the multiple sclerosis patient group.

The CDR3 measures 11 amino acids from cysteine to phenylalanine. Here the CDR3 DNA is all that survives: 33 bases in frame from base 1. The germline V gene encodes CDR1 MRHNA and CDR2 SNTAGT. V was cut back by 10 bases and J by 8 bases, leaving a gap of 14 bases between them. To demonstrate the VDJtools post-analysis software, TCR beta repertoires were profiled from the peripheral blood of about 13 young patients with multiple sclerosis. The patients with multiple sclerosis were children and adolescents between roughly 6 and 17 years of age. Receptors were amplified or captured by PCR. Instrument on record: Illumina HiSeq 2500. To reduce PCR and sequencing biases, unique molecular identifiers were incorporated into the TCR beta cDNA libraries. Some 500,000 cDNA molecules were obtained for every 1 to 10 million input T cells, so each molecule roughly corresponded to one T cell. Patient libraries were prepared and sequenced with the same protocol used for the earlier healthy control dataset. Samples belonging to the same batch were prepared together, multiplexed and sequenced on a shared HiSeq lane. The published analysis was carried out like this. Raw barcoded reads were processed with MIGEC, discarding single-read molecular identifier groups before consensus assembly and CDR3 extraction. VDJtools was used for post-analysis of the clonotype tables, with diversity normalized by down-sampling every dataset to the smallest sample size. In repertoire overlap clustering, CDR3 amino acid sequences, but not nucleotide sequences, were matched to correct batch-related cross-sample contamination. In-frame beta chains were kept once TCRdb had trimmed the public reads at Q25 with fastp and called clones with MiXCR. Each record represents a unique CDR3 protein, reported with the most common genes and DNA among its rows. TCRdb, not the original authors, processed these V and J calls. The sample table holds around 400,000 distinct CDR3 sequences, of which roughly 30% were seen once. The ten most abundant clones make up under 15% of the sample.

The receptor was derived from a girl between 10 and 17 years old with multiple sclerosis. The rearrangement joined TRBV6-4 to TRBJ1-2; perhaps TRBD1 is the D gene, with 6 bases matching. Sequenced material: blood. The CDR3 in this case is CATRQASGYTF. The DNA reads as follows: TGTGCCACAAGACAGGCAAGCGGCTACACCTTC.